One T cell receptor (beta chain) is described in this entry. The data were obtained in a study of CD8+ T cells in alopecia areata. As for the study in general: Treated patients were given 5 to 10 mg oral tofacitinib twice daily.

The authors extracted RNA and reverse transcribed it into cDNA as the sequencing template. Libraries were prepared by immunoSEQ multiplex PCR; TCRdb keeps only in-frame clonotypes and omits some of them. The sample consists of 140,000 to 150,000 clones, around 86% of them appearing once. Per the germline V gene, CDR1 is MNHEY and CDR2 is SMNVEV (reference sequence). This CDR3 contains 14 residues. V lost 6 bases and J 2 bases, leaving 13 bases between the germline ends. Individuals with alopecia areata gave both lesional scalp punch biopsies and peripheral blood for collection. This clonotype was obtained from a human donor with alopecia areata. The rearrangement joins TRBV27 to TRBJ1-1; D ambiguous. Sequences were derived from CD8+ T cells sorted from blood, sampled at week 0. The CDR3 nucleotides read TGTGCCAGCAGACTACAGAACCGTAACACTGAAGCTTTCTTT. Translating gives CASRLQNRNTEAFF.